Listed below are T cell receptor beta chains from one sample, sequenced in a study of shared clonotypes between healthy human individuals. The method was immunoSEQ multiplex PCR; TCRdb's version includes in-frame clones alone and lacks a portion of them. The table includes hundreds of thousands of clones, around two thirds detected once. Sequencing input: memory CD4+ T cells sorted from blood. The receptor set was obtained from a woman aged 25 to 39 in good health. Both conserved end residues are part of each CDR3. A D gene is named only where the DNA matches it firmly. A row's size may be missing; if present it is once, few, many or a size class.

-	TRBV28	-	TRBJ2-7	TGTGCCAGCAGTCCCCTGGGCACCTACGAGCAGTACTTC	CASSPLGTYEQYF
-	TRBV28	TRBD1	TRBJ1-2	TGTGCCAGCAAGTCCTGGACAGGGGATGGCTACACCTTC	CASKSWTGDGYTF
many	TRBV7-2	TRBD2	TRBJ2-7	TGTGCCAGCAGCTGGACTAGCGGGAGGGTCGCCTACGAGCAGTACTTC	CASSWTSGRVAYEQYF
-	TRBV28	-	TRBJ2-7	TGTGCCAGCAGTCTACACCCAGCTGGAGGGGGGCAGTACTTC	CASSLHPAGGGQYF
-	TRBV7-9	-	TRBJ1-1	TGTGCCAGCAGCCCCGATAGGAGAATCACTGAAGCTTTCTTT	CASSPDRRITEAFF
once	TRBV6-1	TRBD1	TRBJ2-3	TGTGCCAGCAGTGCCCGACAGGGACCGGATACGCAGTATTTT	CASSARQGPDTQYF
-	TRBV18	-	TRBJ1-2	TGTGCCAGCTCACAGGGGGGCTATGGCTACACCTTC	CASSQGGYGYTF
-	TRBV28	-	TRBJ1-2	TGTGCCAGCAGCCTCGCCGGGACGTACTATGGCTACACCTTC	CASSLAGTYYGYTF
-	TRBV4-1	-	TRBJ1-3	TGCGCCAGCAACCGGGATGTGGGAACTGGAAACACCATATATTTT	CASNRDVGTGNTIYF
-	TRBV7-9	-	TRBJ1-4	TGTGCCAGCAACGAGCTGACGGCCCTAAATGAAAAACTGTTTTTT	CASNELTALNEKLFF
-	TRBV2	TRBD1	TRBJ2-5	TGTGCCAGCAGCCCAACAACGGACAGGAGGGAGACCCAGTACTTC	CASSPTTDRRETQYF
-	TRBV7-2	TRBD1	TRBJ1-5	TGTGCCAGCAGCTTCTCAACCGGGACAGATAGCAATCAGCCCCAGCATTTT	CASSFSTGTDSNQPQHF
-	TRBV6-1	-	TRBJ1-5	TGTGCCAGCAGTGAAGGGGACACGAGCAATCAGCCCCAGCATTTT	CASSEGDTSNQPQHF
-	TRBV2	-	TRBJ2-4	TGTGCCAGCAGCGCGCCGGGACAGGGATTAGCGGGAGCGCTAGCCAAAAACATTCAGTACTTC	CASSAPGQGLAGALAKNIQYF
few	TRBV27	TRBD2	TRBJ2-1	TGTGCCAGCAGTTTTTCTAGCGGGAGGGCCAATGAGCAGTTCTTC	CASSFSSGRANEQFF
-	TRBV11-1	-	TRBJ2-6	TGTGCCAGCAGCTCGCGGTCATCTGGGGCCAACGTCCTGACTTTC	CASSSRSSGANVLTF
-	TRBV7-9	-	TRBJ2-1	TGTGCCAGCAGCCCGGGAATTTACAATGAGCAGTTCTTC	CASSPGIYNEQFF
-	TRBV6-5	-	TRBJ2-5	TGTGCCAGCAGTTACTCGATTTCAGGGGAAGAGACCCAGTACTTC	CASSYSISGEETQYF
-	TRBV7-6	-	TRBJ2-7	TGTGCCAGCAGCCAGTGGGGGAGAGGGATTGACGAGCAGTACTTC	CASSQWGRGIDEQYF
-	TRBV9	-	TRBJ2-3	TGTGCCAGCAGCGTAGGGGGGCGGAGCACAGATACGCAGTATTTT	CASSVGGRSTDTQYF
-	TRBV4-1	TRBD2	TRBJ2-1	TGCGCCAGCAGCCAAGGACTAGCTTTTGGGCGGGACAATGAGCAGTTCTTC	CASSQGLAFGRDNEQFF
few	TRBV27	TRBD1	TRBJ1-5	TGTGCCAGCAGTTGGGGACAGGATAGCAATCAGCCCCAGCATTTT	CASSWGQDSNQPQHF
once	TRBV6-1	-	TRBJ2-7	TGTGCCAGCAGTGGGAACAGACGATACGAGCAGTACTTC	CASSGNRRYEQYF
-	TRBV5-1	TRBD2	TRBJ2-3	TGCGCCAGCAGCTTGGGTCTAGCGGGAGAGACAGATACGCAGTATTTT	CASSLGLAGETDTQYF
-	TRBV28	-	TRBJ1-5	TGTGCCAGCAGTTTATCAGGGCCCCGCAATCAGCCCCAGCATTTT	CASSLSGPRNQPQHF
-	TRBV1	-	TRBJ2-5	TGCACCAGCAGCCGCGGGGTGGGTGTTGAAGAGACCCAGTACTTC	CTSSRGVGVEETQYF
-	TRBV11-2	-	TRBJ1-3	TGTGCCAGCAGCTTAGGGACCTACCGGAGCTCTGGAAACACCATATATTTT	CASSLGTYRSSGNTIYF
-	TRBV15	-	TRBJ2-2	TGTGCCACCAGCAGAATCACAGGAGACCGAAAGGAGCTGTTTTTT	CATSRITGDRKELFF
few	TRBV21-1	-	TRBJ2-7	TGTGCCAGCAGCGCGTCTAGCCGAAACGAGCAGTACTTC	CASSASSRNEQYF
-	TRBV5-1	-	TRBJ2-1	TGCGCCAGCAACTTAGACAGTTCCTACAATGAGCAGTTCTTC	CASNLDSSYNEQFF
-	TRBV5-4	-	TRBJ2-3	TGTGCCAGCAGCTTGGGACAGGTAGCAGATACGCAGTATTTT	CASSLGQVADTQYF
few	TRBV27	-	TRBJ2-2	TGTGCCACTCAAGGGCAGTTGAACACCGGGGAGCTGTTTTTT	CATQGQLNTGELFF
-	TRBV9	-	TRBJ2-1	TGTGCCAGCAGCAAAGGGGCTAGTTATGTCAATGAGCAGTTCTTC	CASSKGASYVNEQFF
-	TRBV19	TRBD1	TRBJ1-2	TGTGCCAGTGGCGGGACAGGGGGGCCGGTTGGCTACACCTTC	CASGGTGGPVGYTF